This T cell receptor (beta chain) was obtained from a study of cytomegalovirus exposure and HLA in healthy donors. Both 60 Vbeta primers and 13 Jbeta primers went into the PCR. The method was immunoSEQ multiplex PCR; TCRdb's version includes in-frame clones alone and lacks a portion of them. This table has over 150,000 clones, over 70% appearing once. Healthy individuals who donated bone marrow served as the donors. In regard to this clone: Its antigen remains unidentified. Relative to the germline gene, one junction end is altered; a read error may explain this.

Whole-study results and caveats: Reportedly, a later analysis found an Asian-associated ancestry cluster had fewer N-insertions than the approximately 670-donor mean.

Looked up from germline, CDR1 is MDHEN and CDR2 is SYDVKM. This CDR3 contains 12 residues. The chain recombines TRBV28 with TRBJ1-5; the match to TRBD1 covers 9 bases. Sequenced material: PBMCs. This receptor was obtained from a man in his thirties or forties in good health and CMV-seropositive. CDR3 amino acids: CATGQGTQPRHF. The CDR3 nucleotides read TGTGCCACCGGACAGGGGACTCAGCCCCGGCATTTT. Variable domain in full (rest from reference TRBV28 and TRBJ1-5): DVKVTQSSRYLVKRTGEKVFLECVQDMDHENMFWYRQDPGLGLRLIYFSYDVKMKEKGDIPEGYSVSREKKERFSLILESASTNQTSMYLCATGQGTQPRHFGDGTRLSIL.